The following is a T cell receptor (beta chain) sequence with its context. This sample stems from a study of technical replicates of blood from several donors. V lost 1 base and J lost 3, with 22 bases in between. This CDR3 contains 18 residues. Germline lookup yields CDR1 MGHRA and CDR2 YSYEKL. Data came from immunoSEQ multiplex PCR; TCRdb stores just in-frame clones and leaves some out. The sample consists of roughly 93,000 clones, around 95% of them appearing once. J is TRBJ2-7 and V is TRBV4-1; D is possibly TRBD2 (5 bases). This sequence was found in a human donor in good health. The sequencing sample was made of T cells isolated from PBMCs. CDR3 bases: TGCGCCAGCAGCCAAGGGGAGAGGTTCAATCTCCTAGGCTACGAGCAGTACTTC. Amino acids: CASSQGERFNLLGYEQYF.